A single TCR beta chain is shown here with its context. Its antigen is not identified. This specimen comes from a study of shared clonotypes between healthy human individuals. Some clones are missing from TCRdb's copy, which holds only in-frame ones; the method was immunoSEQ multiplex PCR. The data show about 2.4 million clones, with 93% seen just once and about 0.34% held by the top ten. The junction had 6 bases not matched to a gene; V was cut back by 2 bases and J by 4 bases. CDR1 and CDR2 (germline): SGHTA, FQGNSA. The CDR3 length is 15 residues. Study-wide results and limits: Among several donors, about 4.6% of naive CD4 clonotypes were found in common.

The J gene is TRBJ1-2, the V gene TRBV7-2; 8 nucleotides line up with TRBD1. The sequenced sample was naive CD4+ T cells from PBMCs. The subset denotes: CD45RA+ positively selected. This receptor was identified in a man aged 18 to 29 in good health. Some clones in this sample may be carry-over from other donors' samples. DNA for the CDR3: TGTGCCAGCAGCTTATATAGACAGGGGACCTATGGCTACACCTTC. Its translation is CASSLYRQGTYGYTF.